This T cell receptor beta chain was captured by sequencing in a study of cytomegalovirus exposure and HLA in healthy donors. Overall study results and limits: TCR beta sequences numbering under 20,000 were associated with HLA alleles at 0.05 false discovery rate in a later analysis. Among the CMV-associated chains, three were confirmed in vitro as specific for CMV antigens. Reports described diagnosis of cytomegalovirus status by the classifier as highly specific and sensitive.

Regarding donors, all were healthy bone marrow donors. With regard to this clone: Antigen specificity is unknown.

PCR primers comprised 60 Vbeta and 13 Jbeta primers. Profiling relied on immunoSEQ multiplex PCR, and the TCRdb table lists in-frame clones only, not all of them. The sample holds around 130,000 clones, about 75% seen once. CDR1 GTSNPN and CDR2 SVGIG come from the germline V gene (reference sequence). The ends were cut back, 5 bases at V and 5 bases at J, with 12 bases in the middle. CDR3 length: 12 amino acids. This receptor was identified in a woman aged 40 to 49 in good health and CMV-seropositive. The rearrangement links TRBV30 to TRBJ1-2, with D uncertain. Sequencing was carried out using PBMCs. The CDR3 sequence: CAWPFGEYGYTF. CDR3 coding DNA: TGTGCCTGGCCATTTGGGGAGTATGGCTACACCTTC.